Below are 32 T cell receptor beta chains sequenced from a single sample in a study of T cells in localized non-small cell lung cancer. Only in-frame clones appear in the TCRdb table, and some are missing; sequencing was by immunoSEQ multiplex PCR. The repertoire holds approximately 70,000 clones, with approximately 87% as singletons. The material was peripheral blood, obtained before any cancer treatment. The origin of the receptors is a male donor older than 55 with stage III squamous cell lung carcinoma.

The chain is built from TRBV7-9 and TRBJ2-4, with D unclear. The CDR3 is 15 residues long. Looked up from germline, CDR1 is SEHNR and CDR2 is FQNEAQ (reference sequence). The V end lost 1 base, the J end lost 0 bases, and 7 bases lay between the germline ends. CDR3 bases: TGTGCCAGCAGCTTAGATCCCATAGCCAAAAACATTCAGTACTTC. Translated: CASSLDPIAKNIQYF. Full variable domain (remainder filled in from reference TRBV7-9 and TRBJ2-4): DTGVSQNPRHKITKRGQNVTFRCDPISEHNRLYWYRQTLGQGPEFLTYFQNEAQLEKSRLLSDRFSAERPKGSFSTLEIQRTEQGDSAMYLCASSLDPIAKNIQYFGAGTRLSVL.

This rearrangement joins TRBV7-6 to TRBJ2-2; D gene ambiguous. The germline V gene has CDR1 SGHVS and CDR2 FNYEAQ. The CDR3 runs to 13 residues. V lost 6 bases, J lost 8 bases, and 13 bases lay in between. CDR3 sequence reads: CASSQSTSGELFF. In DNA form, the CDR3 reads TGTGCCAGCAGTCAATCAACGTCGGGGGAGCTGTTTTTT. The full variable domain, rest sourced from reference TRBV7-6 and TRBJ2-2, is GAGVSQSPRYKVTKRGQDVALRCDPISGHVSLYWYRQALGQGPEFLTYFNYEAQQDKSGLPNDRFSAERPEGSISTLTIQRTEQRDSAMYRCASSQSTSGELFFGEGSRLTVL.

In DNA form, the CDR3 reads TGTGCCAGCAGCTTGACAGGTTTAGGGCAGTTCTTC. It is translated as CASSLTGLGQFF. The chain uses TRBV7-2 and TRBJ2-1; perhaps TRBD1 as D (6 bases). Germline V lookup: CDR1 SGHTA, CDR2 FQGNSA. Deletions cut 3 bases from V and 12 bases from J, with 12 bases between. This CDR3 has 12 amino acids.

The chain employs TRBV9 and TRBJ2-2, with a tentative D call TRBD1 (5 bases). Trimming took 0 bases from V and 8 from J, leaving 17 bases between them. There are 16 residues in the CDR3. Germline CDR1 reads SGDLS; CDR2 reads YYNGEE. The CDR3 loop is CASSVGLQEARGELFF. For the CDR3, the DNA is TGTGCCAGCAGCGTAGGGTTACAGGAAGCAAGGGGGGAGCTGTTTTTT. Together with reference TRBV9 and TRBJ2-2, the CDR3 gives the full variable domain: DSGVTQTPKHLITATGQRVTLRCSPRSGDLSVYWYQQSLDQGLQFLIQYYNGEERAKGNILERFSAQQFPDLHSELNLSSLELGDSALYFCASSVGLQEARGELFFGEGSRLTVL.

The V gene is TRBV27, the J gene TRBJ1-1; D gene unclear. V was trimmed by 2 bases and J by 1 base, leaving 5 bases between them. Germline values: CDR1 MNHEY, CDR2 SMNVEV (reference sequence). The CDR3 runs 13 residues. The CDR3: CASSLTENTEAFF. The CDR3, as DNA: TGTGCCAGCAGTTTAACGGAGAACACTGAAGCTTTCTTT.

The rearrangement links TRBV4-2 to TRBJ2-3, with 13 nucleotides matching TRBD2. V lost 0 bases, J lost 3 bases, and 6 bases stayed unmatched. The CDR3 is made up of 18 amino acids. Germline assignment: CDR1 LGHNA and CDR2 YNFKEQ. CDR3 DNA: TGTGCCAGCAGCCAAGAACTAGCGGGGGGGCCGGGGACAGATACGCAGTATTTT. Protein sequence: CASSQELAGGPGTDTQYF.

The chain links TRBV25-1 to TRBJ2-2; tentative D call: TRBD1 (5 bases). The CDR3 is made up of 17 amino acids. V dropped 3 bases and J dropped 0 bases, with 14 bases sitting between them. The germline gives CDR1 MGHDK, CDR2 SYGVNS. The CDR3 loop reads CASSDPLDSTNTGELFF. The CDR3 coding sequence is TGTGCCAGCAGTGACCCCCTCGACAGTACGAACACCGGGGAGCTGTTTTTT.

The chain joins TRBV2 to TRBJ2-7; TRBD2 agrees at 13 bases. Germline trimming cut 3 bases from V and 6 bases from J; bases unmatched to any gene: 5. Germline V lookup: CDR1 SNHLY, CDR2 FYNNEI. This CDR3 is built from 15 residues. The CDR3 nucleotides are TGTGCCAGCAGTGATCAGGGACTAGCGGGGCTCGAGCAGTACGTC. The encoded protein is CASSDQGLAGLEQYV.

The J gene is TRBJ2-5, the V gene TRBV19; D perhaps matches TRBD1 (6 bases). The CDR3 length is 13 residues. V was pared by 5 bases and J by 4 bases, with 11 bases between. In germline, CDR1 is LNHDA, CDR2 SQIVND (reference sequence). The CDR3 DNA reads as TGTGCCAGTAGTGGACAGTCAGGAGAGACCCAGTACTTC. It yields the protein CASSGQSGETQYF.

This clone was picked up one time. The V call is TRBV28, the J call TRBJ1-2, with TRBD1 matching 10 bases. The V segment lost 4 bases and the J segment 6 bases; nucleotides outside the gene matches: 8. The germline V gene encodes CDR1 MDHEN and CDR2 SYDVKM. The CDR3 runs to 15 residues. The CDR3 DNA follows: TGTGCCAGCAGTTCCTCTGGGGGACAGGGGCATGGCTACACCTTC. Translating gives CASSSSGGQGHGYTF.

This chain uses TRBV6-1 with TRBJ2-1, with D unresolved. Germline V gene sequence: CDR1 MNHNS, CDR2 SASEGT. V was clipped by 8 bases and J by 0 bases, with 8 bases between them. CDR3 length equals 13 residues. This CDR3 is CASQPGSYNEQFF. The CDR3 coding sequence is TGTGCCAGCCAACCAGGCTCCTACAATGAGCAGTTCTTC.

The chain employs TRBV7-2 and TRBJ1-2; no definite D call. Per the germline V gene, CDR1 is SGHTA and CDR2 is FQGNSA. Trimming cost V 2 bases and J 4 bases, with 14 bases left between them. The CDR3 consists of 15 residues. This CDR3 reads CASSLNLVQSYGYTF. CDR3 sequence (DNA): TGTGCCAGCAGCTTAAATTTAGTACAGTCCTATGGCTACACCTTC.

V gene TRBV19 combines with J gene TRBJ2-1; 12 bases align to TRBD2. Germline loops: CDR1 LNHDA, CDR2 SQIVND (reference sequence). The J segment lost 5 bases and the V segment lost 0 bases, leaving 5 bases of the junction unmatched. This CDR3 has 17 amino acids. The CDR3 here is CASSIDATSGGNNEQFF. The CDR3 nucleotides are TGTGCCAGTAGTATAGATGCTACTAGCGGGGGGAACAATGAGCAGTTCTTC.

The chain couples TRBV10-3 to TRBJ1-5; no firm D call. The CDR3 is 12 amino acids. In germline, CDR1 is ENHRY, CDR2 SYGVKD. Trimming shortened V by 2 bases and J by 3 bases, and 2 bases separated the two germline ends. The CDR3 protein is CAISEDNQPQHF. CDR3 DNA: TGTGCCATCAGTGAGGACAATCAGCCCCAGCATTTT.

The chain uses TRBV28 and TRBJ1-4; the D is unclear. The CDR3 contains 15 residues. Trimming removed 5 bases at V and 8 bases at J, with 18 bases between. Looked up from germline, CDR1 is MDHEN and CDR2 is SYDVKM. The CDR3 bases are TGTGCCAGCAGTCCCGCCGGGAGGGTGGACGAAAAACTGTTTTTT. It codes for CASSPAGRVDEKLFF.

The CDR3 region is CASSLERETEQFF. The CDR3 nucleotides read TGTGCCAGCTCATTAGAACGAGAAACTGAGCAGTTCTTC. The genes are TRBV18 and TRBJ2-1; D unresolved. The CDR3 runs to 13 residues. Trimming stripped 5 bases from V and 9 bases from J, with 14 bases between. Germline V gives CDR1 KGHSH, CDR2 LQKENI.

V usage is TRBV7-9 and J usage is TRBJ1-1, with D perhaps TRBD1 (5 bases). V was pared by 5 bases and J by 8 bases, with 18 bases between. The CDR3 consists of 14 residues. The germline gives CDR1 SEHNR, CDR2 FQNEAQ (reference sequence). The CDR3 is CASSVSGTYVEAFF. Written as DNA, the CDR3 is TGTGCCAGCAGCGTTTCCGGGACGTACGTAGAAGCTTTCTTT.

The gene calls are TRBV12-5 and TRBJ1-5, with D unresolved. CDR3 length equals 17 residues. CDR1 LGHNT and CDR2 FRNRAP come from the germline V gene. V was pared by 3 bases and J by 0 bases, with 15 bases between. The CDR3 region has the DNA TGTGCTAGTGGTTTAGGTCGAGGACGGAATAGCAATCAGCCCCAGCATTTT. Amino acid sequence: CASGLGRGRNSNQPQHF.

The CDR3 DNA follows: TGTGCCTGGAGTGAAATCACAGCCTTCAACACCGGGGAGCTGTTTTTT. Protein product: CAWSEITAFNTGELFF. The chain recombines TRBV30 with TRBJ2-2; unclear D gene. Germline V gives CDR1 GTSNPN, CDR2 SVGIG (reference sequence). Trimming removed 1 base at V and 2 bases at J, with 14 bases between. This CDR3 contains 16 residues. The whole variable domain, filled in from reference TRBV30 and TRBJ2-2, reads SQTIHQWPATLVQPVGSPLSLECTVEGTSNPNLYWYRQAAGRGLQLLFYSVGIGQISSEVPQNLSASRPQDRQFILSSKKLLLSDSGFYLCAWSEITAFNTGELFFGEGSRLTVL.

This chain joins TRBV21-1 and TRBJ1-3. TRBV21-1 is marked as a pseudogene. The CDR3 extends over 16 amino acids. DNA of the CDR3: TGTGCCAGCAGCATGGGGTCCTTGTTCTCTGGAAACACCATATATTTT. This gives the protein CASSMGSLFSGNTIYF.

This clone was detected a few times. This rearrangement joins TRBV9 to TRBJ1-1; TRBD1 aligns across 7 bases. This CDR3 is 13 amino acids long. Trimming removed 3 bases from V and 4 bases from J; junction bases left unmatched: 3. CDR1 SGDLS and CDR2 YYNGEE come from the germline V gene. As DNA, the CDR3 is TGTGCCAGCAGCGCAGGGGGGGGCACTGAAGCTTTCTTT. It translates to CASSAGGGTEAFF.

This clone was detected only a few times. An end of the junction differs from the germline gene, which may be a read error. The chain combines TRBV6-6 with TRBJ1-6, with TRBD1 identical over 9 bases. The CDR3 covers 11 residues. CDR1 MNHNY and CDR2 SVGAGI come from the germline V gene (reference sequence). The CDR3 spells CASSGQGPLYF. The CDR3 DNA sequence: TGTGCCAGCTCAGGACAGGGGCCGCTTTACTTT.

This clone was picked up a small number of times. The J gene is TRBJ1-6, the V gene TRBV27; D ambiguous. V lost 0 bases to trimming and J lost 3 bases, with 9 bases between them. The germline V gene has CDR1 MNHEY and CDR2 SMNVEV (reference sequence). CDR3 length equals 16 residues. DNA of the CDR3: TGTGCCAGCAGTTTATCCGGCCTCTTCTATAATTCACCCCTCCACTTT. Amino acid sequence: CASSLSGLFYNSPLHF.

This chain uses TRBV25-1 with TRBJ2-3; D is possibly TRBD1 (6 bases). V was trimmed by 7 bases and J by 2 bases, leaving 13 bases between them. The CDR3 has 14 amino acids. Germline V gene sequence: CDR1 MGHDK, CDR2 SYGVNS. CDR3 sequence (DNA): TGTGCCAGCACCGAAGGGGGAACCACAGATACGCAGTATTTT. Translation: CASTEGGTTDTQYF.

CDR3 nucleotides: TGTGCCAGCAGTGTTAGGGGGCACCTTGACACTGAAGCTTTCTTT. Its protein is CASSVRGHLDTEAFF. The chain couples TRBV2 to TRBJ1-1, with 7 bases aligning to TRBD1. V was pared by 4 bases and J by 3 bases, with 8 bases of the junction left unmatched. Germline lookup yields CDR1 SNHLY and CDR2 FYNNEI. The CDR3 contains 15 residues.

This clone was found once. J is TRBJ1-1 and V is TRBV6-6, with D possibly being TRBD1 (6 bases). V lost 2 bases to trimming and J lost 7 bases, with 14 bases between them. CDR1 is MNHNY and CDR2 is SVGAGI in the germline V gene (reference sequence). The CDR3 is 14 amino acids. The CDR3 region has the DNA TGTGCCAGCAGTTACCAAGGGGGGGGGCTTGAAGCTTTCTTT. Its translation is CASSYQGGGLEAFF.

This clone was seen a handful of times. This chain joins TRBV7-2 and TRBJ1-1; no reliable D call. V lost 2 bases to trimming and J lost 7 bases, with 8 bases between them. The CDR3 covers 12 residues. The V gene's germline CDR1 is SGHTA and CDR2 FQGNSA. CDR3 residues: CASSLTENEAFF. The DNA for the CDR3 is TGTGCCAGCAGCTTAACGGAAAATGAAGCTTTCTTT.

V usage is TRBV19 and J usage is TRBJ2-6; no definite D call. The germline V gene has CDR1 LNHDA and CDR2 SQIVND (reference sequence). The CDR3 contains 16 residues. V dropped 1 base and J dropped 2 bases, with 9 bases sitting between them. This chain's CDR3 is CASSIAVVAGANVLTF. CDR3 DNA sequence: TGTGCCAGTAGTATAGCGGTAGTAGCTGGGGCCAACGTCCTGACTTTC. The variable domain in full, completed from reference TRBV19 and TRBJ2-6, reads DGGITQSPKYLFRKEGQNVTLSCEQNLNHDAMYWYRQDPGQGLRLIYYSQIVNDFQKGDIAEGYSVSREKKESFPLTVTSAQKNPTAFYLCASSIAVVAGANVLTFGAGSRLTVL.

The V gene is TRBV5-1, the J gene TRBJ2-1, with D unclear. The CDR3 runs 15 residues. Germline-derived CDR1 and CDR2 are SGHRS and YFSETQ. Trimming removed 3 bases at V and 8 bases at J, with 18 bases between. The CDR3 spells CASSSGLKIGDEQFF. The CDR3 DNA sequence: TGCGCCAGCAGCTCGGGTCTGAAAATAGGCGATGAGCAGTTCTTC.

This chain uses TRBV18 with TRBJ2-7, with 10 nucleotides matching TRBD1. This CDR3 contains 15 residues. From germline, CDR1 is KGHSH and CDR2 LQKENI. V lost 3 bases and J lost 0; bases outside the gene matches: 2. CDR3 nucleotide sequence: TGTGCCAGCTCACCCGGGACAGGGGCCTCCTACGAGCAGTACGTC. This encodes CASSPGTGASYEQYV.

This chain uses TRBV18 with TRBJ1-6, with TRBD1 matching over 7 bases. The CDR3 runs 14 residues. Trimming at V came to 4 bases and at J to 8 bases, leaving 5 bases not matched to a gene. Germline CDR1 reads KGHSH; CDR2 reads LQKENI. The CDR3 coding sequence is TGTGCCAGCTCACTCCGGGACAGTTATTCACCCCTCCACTTT. Protein product: CASSLRDSYSPLHF. The full variable domain, rest sourced from reference TRBV18 and TRBJ1-6, is NAGVMQNPRHLVRRRGQEARLRCSPMKGHSHVYWYRQLPEEGLKFMVYLQKENIIDESGMPKERFSAEFPKEGPSILRIQQVVRGDSAAYFCASSLRDSYSPLHFGNGTRLTVT.

Points on this clone: Other DNA sequences within the sample encode an identical CDR3. As DNA, the CDR3 is TGTGCCAGTAGTAGACAGGGGAATCAGCCCCAGCATTTT. Amino acids: CASSRQGNQPQHF. The chain links TRBV19 to TRBJ1-5, with TRBD1 matching 8 bases. In germline, CDR1 is LNHDA, CDR2 SQIVND (reference sequence). The length of the CDR3 is 13 residues. Trimming cost V 4 bases and J 4 bases; bases outside gene matches: 0.